This T cell receptor beta chain was sequenced for a study of human T cells and chemical hapten exposure. Using its own MiXCR run on the RACE reads, TCRdb lists one record per CDR3 protein. The sample has tens of thousands of distinct CDR3 sequences, 9.5% to 14% seen once. Ten or more counts support this clonotype. The antigen is not known. The CDR3 is 15 amino acids. Trimming took off 6 bases at V and 3 bases at J, with 15 bases between the two ends. Time point meaning: patch test 3, about 24 weeks after DPC sensitization. The sample's treatment: therapeutic diphenylcyclopropenone sensitization with weekly scalp DPC. Investigators collected blood before applying each patch test. Unfractionated whole blood yielded the extracted total RNA. Study-level points and caveats: Sensitizing with DPC caused no change in TCRs above 1 in 1000 frequency.

This TCR came from a woman aged 50 to 65 with alopecia areata. Some clones in this sample may be carry-over from other donors' samples. The rearrangement links TRBV12-3 or TRBV12-4 to TRBJ1-5; tentatively, D is TRBD1 (6 bases). This material consisted of whole blood, taken in connection with sensitization to the hapten diphenylcyclopropenone (DPC). In nucleotides, the CDR3 is TGTGCCAGCAGCCCTGCCGGGGGCAACAATCAGCCCCAGCATTTT. Amino acids: CASSPAGGNNQPQHF.